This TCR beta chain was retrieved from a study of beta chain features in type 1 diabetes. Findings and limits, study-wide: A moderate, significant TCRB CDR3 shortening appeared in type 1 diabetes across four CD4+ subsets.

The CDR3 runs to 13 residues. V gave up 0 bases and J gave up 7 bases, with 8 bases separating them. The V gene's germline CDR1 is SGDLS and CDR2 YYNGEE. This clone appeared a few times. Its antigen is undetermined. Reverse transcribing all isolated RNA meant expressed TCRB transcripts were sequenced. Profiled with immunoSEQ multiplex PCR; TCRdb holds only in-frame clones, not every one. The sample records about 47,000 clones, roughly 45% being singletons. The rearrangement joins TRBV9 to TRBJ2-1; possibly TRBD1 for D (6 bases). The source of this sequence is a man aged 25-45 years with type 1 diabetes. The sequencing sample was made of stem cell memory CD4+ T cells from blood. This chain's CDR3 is CASSVVGTNEQFF. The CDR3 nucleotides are TGTGCCAGCAGCGTAGTAGGGACAAATGAGCAGTTCTTC.